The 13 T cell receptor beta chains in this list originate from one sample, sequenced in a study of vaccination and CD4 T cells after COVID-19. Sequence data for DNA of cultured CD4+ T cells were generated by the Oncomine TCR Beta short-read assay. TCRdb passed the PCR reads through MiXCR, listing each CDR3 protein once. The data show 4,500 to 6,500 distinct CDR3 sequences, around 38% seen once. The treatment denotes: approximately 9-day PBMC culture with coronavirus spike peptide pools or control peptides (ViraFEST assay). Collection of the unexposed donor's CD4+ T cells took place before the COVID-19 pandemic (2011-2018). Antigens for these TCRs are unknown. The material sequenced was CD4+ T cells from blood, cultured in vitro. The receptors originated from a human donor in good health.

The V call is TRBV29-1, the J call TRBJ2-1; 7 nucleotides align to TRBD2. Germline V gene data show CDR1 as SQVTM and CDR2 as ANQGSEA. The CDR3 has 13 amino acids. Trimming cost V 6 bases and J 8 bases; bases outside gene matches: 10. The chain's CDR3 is CSVARETVDEQFF. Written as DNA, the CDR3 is TGCAGCGTGGCGCGGGAGACGGTAGATGAGCAGTTCTTC.

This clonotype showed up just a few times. The chain's CDR3 is CATKDVSNQPQHF. Written as DNA, the CDR3 is TGTGCCACCAAGGATGTGAGCAATCAGCCCCAGCATTTT. The chain couples TRBV6-1 to TRBJ1-5; D unclear. The CDR3 covers 13 residues. V was trimmed by 10 bases and J by 1 base, leaving 11 bases between them. Per the germline V gene, CDR1 is MNHNS and CDR2 is SASEGT.

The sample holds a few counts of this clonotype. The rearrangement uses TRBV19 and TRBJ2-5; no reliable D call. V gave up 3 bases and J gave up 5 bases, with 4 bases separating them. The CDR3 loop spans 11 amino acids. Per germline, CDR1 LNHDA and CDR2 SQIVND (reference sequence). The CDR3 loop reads CASSISETQYF. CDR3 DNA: TGTGCCAGTAGTATCTCGGAGACCCAGTACTTC. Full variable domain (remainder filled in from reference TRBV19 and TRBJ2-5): DGGITQSPKYLFRKEGQNVTLSCEQNLNHDAMYWYRQDPGQGLRLIYYSQIVNDFQKGDIAEGYSVSREKKESFPLTVTSAQKNPTAFYLCASSISETQYFGPGTRLLVL.

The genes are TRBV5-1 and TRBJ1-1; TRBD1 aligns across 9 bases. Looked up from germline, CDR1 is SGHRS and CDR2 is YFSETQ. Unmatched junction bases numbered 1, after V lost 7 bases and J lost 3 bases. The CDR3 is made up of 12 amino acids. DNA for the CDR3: TGCGCCAGCGGGACAGGGTACACTGAAGCTTTCTTT. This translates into CASGTGYTEAFF.

The DNA of the CDR3 is TGTGCCAGCAGCACCGGACGTCATGGAGCTTTCTTT. It is translated as CASSTGRHGAFF. The chain recombines TRBV6-1 with TRBJ1-1; no firm D call. From germline, CDR1 is MNHNS and CDR2 SASEGT. The CDR3 has 12 amino acids. The V and J ends lost 6 bases and 10 bases respectively, with 15 bases between them.

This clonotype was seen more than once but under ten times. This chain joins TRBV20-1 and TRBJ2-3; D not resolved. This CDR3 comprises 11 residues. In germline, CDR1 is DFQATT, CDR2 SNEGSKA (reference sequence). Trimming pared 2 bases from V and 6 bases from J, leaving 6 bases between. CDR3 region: CSARLTDTQYF. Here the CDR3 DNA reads TGCAGTGCTAGATTAACGGATACGCAGTATTTT.

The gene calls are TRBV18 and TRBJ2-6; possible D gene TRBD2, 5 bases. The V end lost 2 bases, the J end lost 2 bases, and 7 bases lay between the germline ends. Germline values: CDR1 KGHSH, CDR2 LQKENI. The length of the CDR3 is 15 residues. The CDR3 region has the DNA TGTGCCAGCTCACCAATCGGGGCTGGGGCCAACGTCCTGACTTTC. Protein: CASSPIGAGANVLTF.

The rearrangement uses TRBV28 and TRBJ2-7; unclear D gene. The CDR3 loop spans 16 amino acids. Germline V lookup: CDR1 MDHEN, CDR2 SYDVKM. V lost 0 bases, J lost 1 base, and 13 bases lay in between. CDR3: CASSLWSGLGSYEQYF. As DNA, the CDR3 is TGTGCCAGCAGTTTATGGTCCGGGTTGGGATCCTACGAGCAGTACTTC.

The CDR3 nucleotides are TGTGCCAGCAGCTTAAGGGCGACCTTAACCCGGAGCTCCTACAATGAGCAGTTCTTC. It specifies CASSLRATLTRSSYNEQFF. The chain employs TRBV7-6 and TRBJ2-1; no definite D call. Trimming left V 2 bases short and J 0 bases short, with 20 bases between. The CDR3 length is 19 residues. Per the germline V gene, CDR1 is SGHVS and CDR2 is FNYEAQ.

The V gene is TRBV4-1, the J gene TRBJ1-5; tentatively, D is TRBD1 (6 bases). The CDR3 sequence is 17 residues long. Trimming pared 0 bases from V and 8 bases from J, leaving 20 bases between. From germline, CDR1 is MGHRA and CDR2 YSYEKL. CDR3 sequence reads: CASSQDASGAPGEPQHF. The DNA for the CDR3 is TGCGCCAGCAGCCAAGACGCCTCAGGGGCCCCGGGGGAGCCCCAGCATTTT.

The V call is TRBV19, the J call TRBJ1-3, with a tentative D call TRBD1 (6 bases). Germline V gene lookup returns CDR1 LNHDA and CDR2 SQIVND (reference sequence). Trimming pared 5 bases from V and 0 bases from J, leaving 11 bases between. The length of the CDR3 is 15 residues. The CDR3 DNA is TGTGCCAGTAGTTACAGGGTGAGCTCTGGAAACACCATATATTTT. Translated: CASSYRVSSGNTIYF.

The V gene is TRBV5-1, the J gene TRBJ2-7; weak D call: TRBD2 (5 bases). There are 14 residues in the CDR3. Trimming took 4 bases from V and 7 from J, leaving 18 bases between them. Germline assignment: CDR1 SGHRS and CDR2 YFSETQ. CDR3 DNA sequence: TGCGCCAGCAGCCTAAATAGCGCCCGGTGGGAGCAGTACTTC. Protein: CASSLNSARWEQYF. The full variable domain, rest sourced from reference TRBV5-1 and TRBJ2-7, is KAGVTQTPRYLIKTRGQQVTLSCSPISGHRSVSWYQQTPGQGLQFLFEYFSETQRNKGNFPGRFSGRQFSNSRSEMNVSTLELGDSALYLCASSLNSARWEQYFGPGTRLTVT.

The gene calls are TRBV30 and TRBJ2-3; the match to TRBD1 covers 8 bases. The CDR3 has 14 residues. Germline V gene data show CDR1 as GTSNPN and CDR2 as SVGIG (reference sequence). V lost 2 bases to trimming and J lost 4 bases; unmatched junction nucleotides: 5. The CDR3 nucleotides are TGTGCCTGGAGTCCCCCAGGGGGCGCAGATACGCAGTATTTT. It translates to CAWSPPGGADTQYF.